Below are 13 T cell receptor beta chains sequenced from a single sample in a study of blood T cell repertoires in COVID-19. Sequencing used immunoSEQ multiplex PCR; TCRdb keeps in-frame clones, though not all of them. The table has 200,000 or so clones, roughly 80% seen once. The sequenced material came from peripheral blood. These receptors all come from a woman aged 80 or over with acute or convalescent COVID-19.

The chain's CDR3 is CASGTSVQDTQYF. The CDR3 bases are TGTGCCAGCGGGACTAGCGTCCAGGATACGCAGTATTTT. The gene calls are TRBV12-3 or TRBV12-4 and TRBJ2-3; 10 bases align to TRBD2. V lost 8 bases and J lost 6; bases outside the gene matches: 5. The CDR3 totals 13 residues.

V gene TRBV6-5 combines with J gene TRBJ2-1, with 9 bases aligning to TRBD2. This CDR3 region has 14 residues. Germline CDR1 reads MNHEY; CDR2 reads SVGAGI. V lost 8 bases and J lost 4; bases outside the gene matches: 6. The CDR3 nucleotides are TGTGCCAGCGGCCTAGCGGGACTTTACAATGAGCAGTTCTTC. Amino acid sequence: CASGLAGLYNEQFF.

V usage is TRBV5-4 and J usage is TRBJ2-5, with D possibly matching TRBD2 (5 bases). This CDR3 is built from 13 residues. Germline V gene sequence: CDR1 SGHNT, CDR2 YYREEE (reference sequence). V dropped 3 bases and J dropped 5 bases, with 11 bases sitting between them. The CDR3 sequence is CASSWAGPETQYF. CDR3 DNA sequence: TGTGCCAGCAGCTGGGCGGGCCCCGAGACCCAGTACTTC.

The CDR3: CATSGRTSGLVNTGELFF. The CDR3 DNA reads as TGTGCCACCAGCGGACGTACTAGCGGGTTAGTGAACACCGGGGAGCTGTTTTTT. The J gene is TRBJ2-2, the V gene TRBV24-1, with 9 bases lining up with TRBD2. This CDR3 region has 18 residues. Trimming took 7 bases from V and 1 from J; bases not matched to a gene: 12. CDR1 and CDR2 from the germline V gene are KGHDR and SFDVKD.

This chain connects TRBV24-1 to TRBJ1-2, with 9 positions matching TRBD1. Unmatched junction bases numbered 3, after V lost 2 bases and J lost 0 bases. Germline lookup yields CDR1 KGHDR and CDR2 SFDVKD. The CDR3 is made up of 16 amino acids. CDR3 DNA sequence: TGTGCCACCAGTGATTCCCGGGACAGGGCTAACTATGGCTACACCTTC. Protein sequence: CATSDSRDRANYGYTF.

V is TRBV13 and J is TRBJ2-1; 14 positions agree with TRBD2. The CDR3 totals 16 residues. The J segment lost 8 bases and the V segment lost 6 bases, leaving 9 bases of the junction unmatched. The germline V gene has CDR1 PRHDT and CDR2 FYEKMQ (reference sequence). In nucleotides, the CDR3 is TGTGCCAGCAGACCCCGGGGGACTAGCGGGAGTTATGAGCAGTTCTTC. Protein: CASRPRGTSGSYEQFF.

In DNA form, the CDR3 reads TGTGCCAGCAGCTTCGGGACAGGGAACACTGAAGCTTTCTTT. Translated, it gives CASSFGTGNTEAFF. The rearrangement uses TRBV7-2 and TRBJ1-1, with 8 bases that match TRBD1. Germline loops: CDR1 SGHTA, CDR2 FQGNSA. After removal of 3 bases from V and 1 base from J, the junction contained 1 base not matched to a gene. This CDR3 spans 14 amino acids.

The chain employs TRBV9 and TRBJ2-2; 7 bases line up with TRBD1. The CDR3 sequence is 15 residues long. The germline V gene has CDR1 SGDLS and CDR2 YYNGEE. V shed 2 bases and J 5 bases; nucleotides not matched to a gene: 6. This CDR3 reads CASSVRTGETGELFF. The CDR3, as DNA: TGTGCCAGCAGCGTGAGGACAGGCGAGACCGGGGAGCTGTTTTTT.

The chain carries TRBV10-2 and TRBJ2-1, with TRBD2 identical over 12 bases. Germline values: CDR1 WSHSY, CDR2 SAAADI. The CDR3 is 14 amino acids. The V and J ends lost 8 bases and 3 bases, in that order; junction bases with no gene match: 2. CDR3 bases: TGCGCCAGCCGACTAGCGGGAGACTACAATGAGCAGTTCTTC. This gives the protein CASRLAGDYNEQFF.

This clone was counted a single time. The chain links TRBV14 to TRBJ2-5; D is possibly TRBD1 (6 bases). Trimming took 4 bases from V and 5 from J, leaving 11 bases between them. The CDR3 is 13 residues long. Germline V gene sequence: CDR1 SGHDN, CDR2 FVKESK. CDR3 DNA sequence: TGTGCCAGCAGCCGGGGGCTGGAGGAGACCCAGTACTTC. It translates to CASSRGLEETQYF.

This clone was detected only once. The CDR3 protein is CASTPPGQFYGYTF. CDR3 coding DNA: TGTGCCAGCACGCCGCCCGGACAGTTCTATGGCTACACCTTC. The chain has TRBV5-4 and TRBJ1-2, with D possibly TRBD1 on 6 matching bases. The CDR3 covers 14 residues. The V gene's germline CDR1 is SGHNT and CDR2 YYREEE (reference sequence). V was trimmed by 6 bases and J by 4 bases, leaving 16 bases between them.

Only one count was recorded for this clone. V is TRBV6-2 or TRBV6-3 and J is TRBJ1-5; 8 positions agree with TRBD1. This CDR3 spans 16 amino acids. Germline V gene sequence: CDR1 MNHEY, CDR2 SVGEGT. J lost 7 bases, V lost 5 bases, and 13 bases had no gene match. The CDR3 here is CASSPNPQGARQPQHF. CDR3 in DNA: TGTGCCAGCAGTCCCAACCCCCAGGGGGCGCGACAGCCCCAGCATTTT.

The genes are TRBV7-9 and TRBJ2-3, with D possibly TRBD1 on 6 matching bases. The V end lost 5 bases, the J end lost 2 bases, and 8 bases lay between the germline ends. The CDR3 totals 13 residues. CDR1 is SEHNR and CDR2 is FQNEAQ in the germline V gene (reference sequence). The CDR3 nucleotides read TGTGCCAGCAGCCGACAGGCCACAGATACGCAGTATTTT. It encodes CASSRQATDTQYF. The full variable domain, in which reference TRBV7-9 and TRBJ2-3 provide the parts outside the CDR3, is DTGVSQNPRHKITKRGQNVTFRCDPISEHNRLYWYRQTLGQGPEFLTYFQNEAQLEKSRLLSDRFSAERPKGSFSTLEIQRTEQGDSAMYLCASSRQATDTQYFGPGTRLTVL.